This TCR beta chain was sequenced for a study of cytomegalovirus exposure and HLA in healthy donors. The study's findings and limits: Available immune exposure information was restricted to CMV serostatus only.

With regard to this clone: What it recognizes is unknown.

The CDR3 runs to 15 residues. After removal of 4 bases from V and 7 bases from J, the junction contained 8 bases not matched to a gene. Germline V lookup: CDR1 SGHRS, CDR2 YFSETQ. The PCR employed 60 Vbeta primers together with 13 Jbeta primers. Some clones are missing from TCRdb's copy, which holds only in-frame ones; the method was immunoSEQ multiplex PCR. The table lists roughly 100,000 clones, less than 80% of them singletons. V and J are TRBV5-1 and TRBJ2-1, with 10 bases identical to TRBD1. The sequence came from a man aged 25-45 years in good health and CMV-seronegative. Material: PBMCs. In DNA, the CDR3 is TGCGCCAGCAGCCCGCGACAGGGGGCGTTGAATGAGCAGTTCTTC. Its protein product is CASSPRQGALNEQFF.